One T cell receptor beta chain is described in this entry. This entry is derived from a study of Ad26.COV2.S vaccination and SARS-CoV-2 variants. Study in general: Once, or twice with 56 days between doses, Ad26.COV2.S was given intramuscularly.

Sample treatment: 15 to 20 received Ad26.COV2.S at low or high dose, single or two shots; about 5 received placebo; per-sample allocation not given. Day 63 following the first vaccine or placebo injection was when the samples were taken. V lost 4 bases to trimming and J lost 2 bases; unmatched junction nucleotides: 5. CDR3 length: 13 residues. Germline CDR1 and CDR2: SQVTM and ANQGSEA. Measured with immunoSEQ multiplex PCR; TCRdb has only the in-frame clones, and not every one. The sample holds roughly 240,000 clones, 88% seen once. The source material was peripheral blood, sampled in a trial of Ad26.COV2.S vaccine versus placebo. The chain is built from TRBV29-1 and TRBJ2-7; 7 nucleotides match TRBD1. The sequence was collected from a person between 18 and 59 years old who received the Ad26.COV2.S COVID-19 vaccine or a placebo. CDR3 nucleotide sequence: TGCAGCGTTGGGACAGGTCCGCCCTACGAGCAGTACTTC. Amino acids: CSVGTGPPYEQYF.